The 24 T cell receptor beta chains below all came from one sample that was sequenced in a study of blood T cells in healthy people across ages. Primers used in a second PCR of roughly 7 to 12 cycles were a sample-barcoded 5' primer and a J-beta primer mix. In TCRdb, the 5' RACE reads were re-called with MiXCR into one record per CDR3 protein. The sample lists a few hundred thousand distinct CDR3 sequences; 52% were seen once. Source material: blood. The receptor source for this set is a man aged 55-75 years in good health.

For the CDR3, the DNA is TGCAGTGCTAGAAAGAGCGCCTCCTACAATGAGCAGTTCTTC. Encoded protein: CSARKSASYNEQFF. This chain links TRBV20-1 with TRBJ2-1; no clear D. The ends were cut back, 2 bases at V and 0 bases at J, with 8 bases in the middle. Per germline, CDR1 DFQATT and CDR2 SNEGSKA (reference sequence). CDR3 length: 14 amino acids.

The chain is built from TRBV7-2 and TRBJ2-5; no firm D call. The V end was cut by 0 bases, the J end by 4 bases, with 12 bases between. Germline V CDR1 and CDR2: SGHTA, FQGNSA. This CDR3 has 15 amino acids. The CDR3 is CASSLARAGRETQYF. The CDR3 coding sequence is TGTGCCAGCAGCTTAGCTCGGGCCGGTAGAGAGACCCAGTACTTC.

This chain links TRBV28 with TRBJ2-4; no firm D call. CDR1 is MDHEN and CDR2 is SYDVKM in the germline V gene. The CDR3 spans 14 residues. Trimming removed 2 bases from V and 0 bases from J, with 5 bases in between. Here the CDR3 DNA reads TGTGCCAGCAGTTTACTTATAGCCAAAAACATTCAGTACTTC. This encodes CASSLLIAKNIQYF.

V usage is TRBV20-1 and J usage is TRBJ2-7; TRBD1 agrees at 8 bases. Unmatched junction bases numbered 8, after V lost 4 bases and J lost 3 bases. The germline gives CDR1 DFQATT, CDR2 SNEGSKA (reference sequence). The CDR3 loop spans 14 amino acids. CDR3 bases: TGCAGTGCTATTACCCGGGACAGGAGCTACGAGCAGTACTTC. Translating gives CSAITRDRSYEQYF.

The rearrangement uses TRBV5-5 and TRBJ2-3, with 12 nucleotides matching TRBD2. Losses at the gene ends were 4 bases for V and 6 bases for J; bases not matched to a gene: 6. CDR3 length: 15 amino acids. CDR1 is SGHKS and CDR2 is YYEKEE in the germline V gene (reference sequence). CDR3 DNA sequence: TGTGCCAGCAGCATTAGACTAGCGGGGGTTGATACGCAGTATTTT. Its translation: CASSIRLAGVDTQYF.

The chain uses TRBV5-1 and TRBJ2-1; D uncertain. The CDR3 is 16 residues long. Trimming took 0 bases from V and 0 from J, leaving 10 bases between them. Per the germline V gene, CDR1 is SGHRS and CDR2 is YFSETQ. The CDR3 loop reads CASSLAGFTSYNEQFF. CDR3 sequence (DNA): TGCGCCAGCAGCTTGGCTGGGTTTACCTCCTACAATGAGCAGTTCTTC.

This clonotype has more than one count but fewer than ten. The chain is built from TRBV12-3 or TRBV12-4 and TRBJ2-7; the match to TRBD2 covers 10 bases. CDR3 size: 14 residues. V trimming: 3 bases; J trimming: 6 bases; junction bases outside the gene matches: 5. The CDR3 sequence: CASSLSGGASEQYF. CDR3 nucleotides: TGTGCCAGCAGTTTGAGCGGGGGGGCCTCCGAGCAGTACTTC.

J is TRBJ2-7 and V is TRBV7-9; tentative D call: TRBD1 (6 bases). V gave up 1 base and J gave up 6 bases, with 13 bases separating them. The CDR3 length is 14 residues. Germline CDR1 is SEHNR and CDR2 is FQNEAQ (reference sequence). The CDR3 region has the DNA TGTGCCAGCAGCTTAGGGGGGCCTGGGTGCGAGCAGTACTTC. This codes for CASSLGGPGCEQYF. Complete variable domain (other parts from reference TRBV7-9 and TRBJ2-7): DTGVSQNPRHKITKRGQNVTFRCDPISEHNRLYWYRQTLGQGPEFLTYFQNEAQLEKSRLLSDRFSAERPKGSFSTLEIQRTEQGDSAMYLCASSLGGPGCEQYFGPGTRLTVT.

This rearrangement joins TRBV6-2 or TRBV6-3 to TRBJ1-5; 9 bases map to TRBD1. This CDR3 region has 17 residues. CDR1 is MNHEY and CDR2 is SVGEGT in the germline V gene. The ends lost 4 bases at V and 2 bases at J; junction bases unmatched: 9. The CDR3 sequence is CASSSTGTGWGNQPQHF. CDR3 sequence (DNA): TGTGCCAGCAGTTCCACCGGGACAGGGTGGGGCAATCAGCCCCAGCATTTT.

This clonotype was seen just once. The CDR3 sequence is CASSDLAASYNEQFF. CDR3 DNA sequence: TGTGCCAGCAGCGACCTAGCGGCCTCCTACAATGAGCAGTTCTTC. V gene TRBV9 combines with J gene TRBJ2-1; the match to TRBD2 covers 7 bases. From germline, CDR1 is SGDLS and CDR2 YYNGEE. The CDR3 loop spans 15 amino acids. V lost 3 bases, J lost 0 bases, and 3 bases stayed unmatched.

Concerning this clonotype: It is likely a read error, because the conserved phenylalanine at the end of the CDR3 is missing. The chain employs TRBV7-6 and TRBJ2-3; tentative D call: TRBD2 (7 bases). The CDR3 totals 15 residues. Germline loops: CDR1 SGHVS, CDR2 FNYEAQ. The CDR3 protein is CASSQRGAYTDMQYL. The DNA for the CDR3 is TGTGCCAGCAGCCAACGGGGGGCTTACACAGATATGCAGTATCTT.

The chain uses TRBV7-9 and TRBJ2-5; 10 bases align to TRBD2. CDR3 size: 17 residues. From germline, CDR1 is SEHNR and CDR2 FQNEAQ (reference sequence). J was trimmed by 0 bases and V by 1 base; bases with no gene match: 5. CDR3 nucleotide sequence: TGTGCCAGCAGCTTAGGGTCCGGACTAGCGGACCAAGAGACCCAGTACTTC. Translating it yields CASSLGSGLADQETQYF.

The chain links TRBV28 to TRBJ2-7; 11 bases match TRBD1. Germline V CDR1 and CDR2: MDHEN, SYDVKM. There are 16 residues in the CDR3. Unmatched junction bases numbered 13, after V lost 5 bases and J lost 7 bases. CDR3 sequence: CASSESRGQGAPEQYF. The CDR3 DNA reads as TGTGCCAGCAGTGAAAGCAGAGGACAGGGGGCGCCTGAGCAGTACTTC.

In this sample, this clonotype turned up once. The J gene is TRBJ2-1, the V gene TRBV3-1; D is uncertain. There are 15 residues in the CDR3. V gave up 0 bases and J gave up 0 bases, with 6 bases separating them. CDR1 LGHDT and CDR2 YNNKEL come from the germline V gene (reference sequence). In DNA form, the CDR3 reads TGTGCCAGCAGCCAAGACCCTAGCTCCTACAATGAGCAGTTCTTC. It is translated as CASSQDPSSYNEQFF.

This chain joins TRBV28 and TRBJ1-2; maybe TRBD1 (6 bases). V lost 4 bases to trimming and J lost 8 bases, with 23 bases between them. This CDR3 comprises 16 residues. Germline V gene data show CDR1 as MDHEN and CDR2 as SYDVKM. CDR3 loop: CASSSATNRVFWGYTF. The CDR3 coding sequence is TGTGCCAGCAGTTCGGCCACAAACAGGGTTTTTTGGGGCTACACCTTC.

This clonotype was detected a few times. This chain joins TRBV4-3 and TRBJ2-7; unclear D gene. V dropped 0 bases and J dropped 5 bases, with 2 bases sitting between them. The length of the CDR3 is 11 residues. CDR1 is LGHNA, CDR2 YSLEER, per germline. The DNA for the CDR3 is TGCGCCAGCAGCCAAGAGAACGAGCAGTACTTC. It is translated as CASSQENEQYF.

The chain joins TRBV6-1 to TRBJ2-5; a weak D match, TRBD1 (8 bases). This CDR3 region has 17 residues. Germline values: CDR1 MNHNS, CDR2 SASEGT. Trimming stripped 6 bases from V and 3 bases from J, with 23 bases between. DNA for the CDR3: TGTGCCAGCAGGGGACAGGTTATAAGCGGGGTGAAAGAGACCCAGTACTTC. Its translation is CASRGQVISGVKETQYF.

This clonotype has only a few counts. The chain carries TRBV5-6 and TRBJ2-1; weak D call: TRBD2 (5 bases). The CDR3 runs 15 residues. Germline loops: CDR1 SGHDT, CDR2 YYEEEE. Trimming removed 7 bases from V and 3 bases from J, with 17 bases in between. The CDR3, as DNA: TGTGCCAGCTCATTCCTAGCACCGGTCTACAATGAGCAGTTCTTC. Its translation: CASSFLAPVYNEQFF.

CDR3 DNA sequence: TGCAGTGCTAGTACTTACTATGGCTACACCTTC. Translated: CSASTYYGYTF. V and J are TRBV20-1 and TRBJ1-2; D ambiguous. V lost 3 bases and J lost 3, with 5 bases in between. Looked up from germline, CDR1 is DFQATT and CDR2 is SNEGSKA (reference sequence). This CDR3 is built from 11 residues.

The sample holds many counts of this clonotype. This chain uses TRBV7-2 with TRBJ2-1, with 11 nucleotides matching TRBD2. This CDR3 contains 15 residues. Germline V gives CDR1 SGHTA, CDR2 FQGNSA. The V segment lost 1 base and the J segment 7 bases; nucleotides outside the gene matches: 3. CDR3 DNA: TGTGCCAGCAGCTTAGTCCGACTAGCGGGAAATGAGCAGTTCTTC. It specifies CASSLVRLAGNEQFF.

This clonotype showed up many times. The rearrangement joins TRBV4-1 to TRBJ2-7; 11 positions match TRBD2. V trimming: 3 bases; J trimming: 1 base; junction bases outside the gene matches: 8. CDR1 is MGHRA and CDR2 is YSYEKL in the germline V gene. This CDR3 is 17 amino acids long. CDR3 in amino acids: CASSHLVGTSGSYEQYF. The CDR3 DNA is TGCGCCAGCAGCCATTTGGTGGGGACTAGCGGATCCTACGAGCAGTACTTC.

This clonotype was counted a single time. The chain recombines TRBV6-5 with TRBJ2-1; tentatively, D is TRBD2 (7 bases). Deletions cut 6 bases from V and 6 bases from J, with 18 bases between. The CDR3 contains 15 residues. Germline CDR1 reads MNHEY; CDR2 reads SVGAGI. The CDR3, as DNA: TGTGCCAGCAGCCGCGGGGGCCCCGGATTCAATGAGCAGTTCTTC. It codes for CASSRGGPGFNEQFF.

The rearrangement links TRBV7-2 to TRBJ2-7; 8 bases align to TRBD2. Losses at the gene ends were 8 bases for V and 4 bases for J; bases not matched to a gene: 13. Germline V gene data show CDR1 as SGHTA and CDR2 as FQGNSA. The CDR3 runs 15 residues. The CDR3 region has the DNA TGTGCCAGCCGGAAGGCGGGGGGCTCTCTTTACGAGCAGTACTTC. It yields the protein CASRKAGGSLYEQYF.

Concerning this clonotype: One junction end does not reproduce the germline sequence, and a read error may be involved. The V call is TRBV24-1, the J call TRBJ2-7; 7 nucleotides agree with TRBD1. The CDR3 is 19 residues long. Germline V CDR1 and CDR2: KGHDR, SFDVKD. Here the CDR3 reads CATSELGQPITTASYEQYF. CDR3 bases: TGTGCTACCAGTGAATTGGGACAGCCCATTACGACCGCCTCCTACGAGCAGTACTTC.